The 6 T cell receptor beta chains below were found in one sample sequenced in a study of PD-1 blockade in classical Hodgkin lymphoma. The time point denotes: cycle 4 day 1 (C4D1), after 6 weeks of nivolumab. Following autologous stem cell transplantation, relapse occurred in every patient, and exposure to brentuximab vedotin varied. Negative selection with magnetic separation was used to purify CD4+ T cells from thawed PBMCs. The method was immunoSEQ multiplex PCR; TCRdb's version includes in-frame clones alone and lacks a portion of them. The repertoire holds about 9,700 clones, with roughly 80% as singletons. Material: CD4+ T cells from blood, obtained before the fourth cycle of nivolumab. All receptors come from a human donor with classical Hodgkin lymphoma.

The chain couples TRBV5-1 to TRBJ1-3; the D gene is possibly TRBD1 (6 bases). The CDR3 length is 14 residues. Germline lookup yields CDR1 SGHRS and CDR2 YFSETQ. V was clipped by 4 bases and J by 4 bases, with 12 bases between them. The CDR3 sequence is CASSAGTQGNTIYF. The CDR3 region has the DNA TGCGCCAGCAGCGCCGGGACACAAGGAAACACCATATATTTT.

This clone was detected only once. The chain uses TRBV6-1 and TRBJ2-7; D might be TRBD2 (5 bases). Looked up from germline, CDR1 is MNHNS and CDR2 is SASEGT. This CDR3 is 14 amino acids long. The ends were cut back, 6 bases at V and 1 base at J, with 13 bases in the middle. The DNA of the CDR3 is TGTGCCAGCAGCAGTACTAGATGGTCCTACGAGCAGTACTTC. This encodes CASSSTRWSYEQYF.

The rearrangement links TRBV7-8 to TRBJ1-4; D not resolved. The CDR3 is 13 amino acids. Germline V gives CDR1 SGHVS, CDR2 FQNEAQ. V was pared by 1 base and J by 10 bases, with 10 bases between. The CDR3 protein is CASSLDSMGKLFF. CDR3 bases: TGTGCCAGCAGCTTAGACAGCATGGGAAAACTGTTTTTT.

The chain is built from TRBV7-2 and TRBJ1-4, with 7 bases lining up with TRBD1. The CDR3 contains 15 residues. V trimming: 3 bases; J trimming: 4 bases; junction bases outside the gene matches: 5. The germline V gene has CDR1 SGHTA and CDR2 FQGNSA. CDR3 sequence reads: CASSLWGQNNEKLFF. In DNA, the CDR3 is TGTGCCAGCAGCTTGTGGGGACAGAATAATGAAAAACTGTTTTTT.

This clone was seen only a few times. This chain connects TRBV30 to TRBJ1-5; D gene ambiguous. The CDR3 contains 13 residues. CDR1 GTSNPN and CDR2 SVGIG come from the germline V gene (reference sequence). V gave up 0 bases and J gave up 3 bases, with 6 bases separating them. The CDR3 loop reads CAWSVRNNQPQHF. The CDR3 bases are TGTGCCTGGAGTGTCCGGAACAATCAGCCCCAGCATTTT.

The rearrangement joins TRBV19 to TRBJ1-1, with D unresolved. Trimming stripped 4 bases from V and 0 bases from J, with 9 bases between. This CDR3 is 14 amino acids long. CDR1 and CDR2 (germline): LNHDA, SQIVND (reference sequence). The CDR3 nucleotides are TGTGCCAGTAGTAAGTTGCCGTTGAACACTGAAGCTTTCTTT. Translated: CASSKLPLNTEAFF. Drawing the rest from reference TRBV19 and TRBJ1-1, the complete variable domain is DGGITQSPKYLFRKEGQNVTLSCEQNLNHDAMYWYRQDPGQGLRLIYYSQIVNDFQKGDIAEGYSVSREKKESFPLTVTSAQKNPTAFYLCASSKLPLNTEAFFGQGTRLTVV.